This T cell receptor beta chain was profiled in a study of blood T cell repertoires in COVID-19 (dated by TCRdb to the early 2020s). For the study in its entirety: Samples from collaborators originated in the United States, Italy and Spain and spanned both the acute and convalescent phases of COVID-19. The prospective study material was composed of cDNA or gDNA derived from T cells, B-cell-depleted T cells, or PBMCs. Deeply sampled blood TCRbeta repertoires from subjects exposed to, actively infected with, or recovered from COVID-19 were included in the dataset. The repertoires were made available in a free public database intended to serve as a resource for research on the immune response to SARS-CoV-2. Samples were obtained from the ongoing ImmuneRACE study (first 160 participants) and from some 1,300 subjects provided by 6 global collaborators. Nearly every sample came with metadata listing a de-identified subject ID, COVID-19 status, age in years and sex. Where available, HLA class I and class II types were obtained from metadata supplied by the sample provider rather than from assay-based typing. Overall results and qualifications from the work: Clinical and demographic metadata were provided uncurated, with the amount varying by source and participant.

One collaborating source in Seattle enrolled patients while the patients were actively infected and followed the patients over time throughout the course of disease. The collaborating institutions used their own protocols to collect whole blood in K2EDTA tubes. For TCRbeta analysis, collaborators shipped samples in one of three forms: frozen whole blood, isolated PBMCs, or DNA extracted from either of those sample types. TCRbeta CDR3 regions were amplified from genomic DNA using the immunoSEQ Assay, a bias-controlled multiplex PCR. Concerning the study's data processing: The number of nucleated cells in each sample was estimated from the amplification of reference gene primers within the assay. Sequence reads were collapsed and filtered to measure the absolute abundance of every unique TCRbeta CDR3 rearrangement. For each sample, productive Simpson clonality was calculated as the square root of Simpson's diversity index across productive rearrangements. TCRdb took over this immuneACCESS table, retaining in-frame rearrangements with V and J assigned. Such tables are incomplete; in checked studies, under half of the missing clones stem from an unresolved V gene, and the remainder is unexplained. For V, J and clone size, that table is used; D and trimming come from the DNA. The sample contains fewer than 450,000 clones, approximately 90% of them found a single time. The ten largest make up around 13% of the sample.

As regards this clone: It has no known antigen specificity. Nothing much larger sits one base from this clone, and base qualities are not available.

V was cut back by 5 bases and J by 9 bases, leaving a gap of 15 bases between them. The CDR3 numbers 13 residues from cysteine through phenylalanine. Only the CDR3 portion is preserved as DNA: 39 bases, with reading frame beginning at the first base. In the germline V gene (reference sequence), CDR1 corresponds to LGHDT and CDR2 to YNNKEL. Material: peripheral blood. The clonotype comes from a woman aged 45-65 years with COVID-19, enrolled during active disease. The rearranged segments are TRBV3-1 (or the pseudogene TRBV3-2) and TRBJ2-3, with TRBD2 as a weak D call on 6 bases. The CDR3 reads as follows: CASSSPGLSTQYF. The sequence in DNA is TGTGCCAGCAGCTCCCCGGGACTCTCAACGCAGTATTTT.